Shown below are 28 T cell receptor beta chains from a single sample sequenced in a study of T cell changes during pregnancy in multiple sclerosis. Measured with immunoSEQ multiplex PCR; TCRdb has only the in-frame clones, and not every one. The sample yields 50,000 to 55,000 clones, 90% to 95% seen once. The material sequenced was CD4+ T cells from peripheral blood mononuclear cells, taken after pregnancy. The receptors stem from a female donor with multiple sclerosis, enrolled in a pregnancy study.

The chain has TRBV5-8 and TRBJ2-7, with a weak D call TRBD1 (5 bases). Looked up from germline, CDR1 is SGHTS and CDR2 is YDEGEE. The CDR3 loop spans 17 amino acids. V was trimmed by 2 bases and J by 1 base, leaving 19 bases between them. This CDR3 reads CASSFWPGKTSSYEQYF. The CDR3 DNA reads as TGTGCCAGCAGCTTTTGGCCAGGGAAAACATCTTCCTACGAGCAGTACTTC. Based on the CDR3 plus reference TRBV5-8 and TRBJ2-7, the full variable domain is EAGVTQSPTHLIKTRGQQATLRCSPISGHTSVYWYQQALGLGLQFLLWYDEGEERNRGNFPPRFSGRQFPNYSSELNVNALELEDSALYLCASSFWPGKTSSYEQYFGPGTRLTVT.

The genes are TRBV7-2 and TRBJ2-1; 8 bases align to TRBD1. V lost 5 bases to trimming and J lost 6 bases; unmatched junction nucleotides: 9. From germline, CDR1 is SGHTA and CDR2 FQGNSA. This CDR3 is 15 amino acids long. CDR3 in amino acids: CASSPGQGHGNEQFF. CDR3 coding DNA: TGTGCCAGCAGCCCCGGACAGGGTCATGGCAATGAGCAGTTCTTC.

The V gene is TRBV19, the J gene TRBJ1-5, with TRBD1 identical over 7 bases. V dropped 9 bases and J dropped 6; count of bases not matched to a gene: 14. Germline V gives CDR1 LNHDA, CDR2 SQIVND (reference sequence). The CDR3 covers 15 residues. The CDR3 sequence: CASTSRGSYSQPQHF. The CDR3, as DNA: TGTGCCAGCACTTCCAGGGGGTCGTATTCTCAGCCCCAGCATTTT.

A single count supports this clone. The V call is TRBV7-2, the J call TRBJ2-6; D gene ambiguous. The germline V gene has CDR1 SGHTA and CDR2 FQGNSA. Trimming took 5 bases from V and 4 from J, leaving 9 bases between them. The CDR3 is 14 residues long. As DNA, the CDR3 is TGTGCCAGCAGCCCCCTTTCCGGGGCCAACGTCCTGACTTTC. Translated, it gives CASSPLSGANVLTF.

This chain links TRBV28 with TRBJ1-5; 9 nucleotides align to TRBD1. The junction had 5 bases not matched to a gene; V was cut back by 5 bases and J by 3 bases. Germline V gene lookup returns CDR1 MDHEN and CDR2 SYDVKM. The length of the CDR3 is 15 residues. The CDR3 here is CASSPRDRANQPQHF. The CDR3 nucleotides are TGTGCCAGCAGTCCCCGGGACAGGGCCAATCAGCCCCAGCATTTT.

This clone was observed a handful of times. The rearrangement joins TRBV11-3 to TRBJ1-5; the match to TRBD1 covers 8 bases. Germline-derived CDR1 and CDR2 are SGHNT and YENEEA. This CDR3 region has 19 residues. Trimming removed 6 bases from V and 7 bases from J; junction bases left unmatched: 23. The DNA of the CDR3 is TGTGCCAGCAGTTGTAGTGGATTCGGCAGGGGGCTGAGTCGGCAGCCCCAGCATTTT. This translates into CASSCSGFGRGLSRQPQHF.

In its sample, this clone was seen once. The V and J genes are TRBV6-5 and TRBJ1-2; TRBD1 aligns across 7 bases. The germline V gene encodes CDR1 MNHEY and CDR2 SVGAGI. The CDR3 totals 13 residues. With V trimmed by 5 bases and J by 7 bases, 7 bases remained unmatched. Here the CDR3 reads CASSPDRRGGYTF. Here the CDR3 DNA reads TGTGCCAGCAGTCCGGACAGGCGGGGTGGCTACACCTTC.

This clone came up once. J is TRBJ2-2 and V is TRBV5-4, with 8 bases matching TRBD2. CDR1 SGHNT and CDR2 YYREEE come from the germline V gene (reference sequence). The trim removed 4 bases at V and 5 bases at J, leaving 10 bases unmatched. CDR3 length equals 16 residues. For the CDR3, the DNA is TGTGCCAGCAGCACCGTAGCGGGAATGGGGACCGGGGAGCTGTTTTTT. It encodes CASSTVAGMGTGELFF.

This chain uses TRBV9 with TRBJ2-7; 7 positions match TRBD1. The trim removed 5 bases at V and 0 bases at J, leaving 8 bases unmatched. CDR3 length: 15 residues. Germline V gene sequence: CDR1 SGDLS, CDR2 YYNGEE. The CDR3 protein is CASSRKGALSYEQYF. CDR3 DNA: TGTGCCAGCAGTAGGAAGGGGGCTCTCTCCTACGAGCAGTACTTC.

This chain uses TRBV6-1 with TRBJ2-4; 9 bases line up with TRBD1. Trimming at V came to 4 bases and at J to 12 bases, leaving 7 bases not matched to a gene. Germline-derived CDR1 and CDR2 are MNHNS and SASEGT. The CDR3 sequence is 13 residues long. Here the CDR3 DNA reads TGTGCCAGCAGTGGTGGACAGGGGAGGAATCAGTACTTC. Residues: CASSGGQGRNQYF.

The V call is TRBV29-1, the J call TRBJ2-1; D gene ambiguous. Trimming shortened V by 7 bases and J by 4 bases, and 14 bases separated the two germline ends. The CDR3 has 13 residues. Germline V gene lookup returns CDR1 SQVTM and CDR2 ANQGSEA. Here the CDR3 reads CSAGETAYNEQFF. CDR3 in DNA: TGCAGCGCAGGCGAAACGGCGTACAATGAGCAGTTCTTC.

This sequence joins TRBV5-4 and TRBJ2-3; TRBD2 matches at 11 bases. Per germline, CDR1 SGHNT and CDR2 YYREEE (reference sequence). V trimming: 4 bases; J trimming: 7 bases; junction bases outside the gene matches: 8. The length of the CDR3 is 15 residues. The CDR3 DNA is TGTGCCAGCAGCCATACTAGCGGGAGACCGAATACGCAGTATTTT. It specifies CASSHTSGRPNTQYF.

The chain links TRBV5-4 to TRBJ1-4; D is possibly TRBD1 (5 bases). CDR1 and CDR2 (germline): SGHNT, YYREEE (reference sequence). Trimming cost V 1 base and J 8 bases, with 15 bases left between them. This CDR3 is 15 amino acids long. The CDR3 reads CASSLSAGPMEKLFF. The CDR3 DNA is TGTGCCAGCAGCTTGTCAGCAGGGCCAATGGAAAAACTGTTTTTT.

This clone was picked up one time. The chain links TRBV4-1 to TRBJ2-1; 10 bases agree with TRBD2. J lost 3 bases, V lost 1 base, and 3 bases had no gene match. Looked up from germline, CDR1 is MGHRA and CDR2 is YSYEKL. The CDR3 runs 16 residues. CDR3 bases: TGCGCCAGCAGCCAAGGCAGCGGGAGGGACTACAATGAGCAGTTCTTC. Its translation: CASSQGSGRDYNEQFF.

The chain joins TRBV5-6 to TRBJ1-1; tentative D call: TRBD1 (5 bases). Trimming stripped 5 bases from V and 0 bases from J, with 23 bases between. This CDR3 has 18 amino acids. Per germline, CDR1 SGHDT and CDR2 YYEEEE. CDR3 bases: TGTGCCAGCAGTGGGGGGACCGGCCCAGGACGACTGAACACTGAAGCTTTCTTT. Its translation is CASSGGTGPGRLNTEAFF.

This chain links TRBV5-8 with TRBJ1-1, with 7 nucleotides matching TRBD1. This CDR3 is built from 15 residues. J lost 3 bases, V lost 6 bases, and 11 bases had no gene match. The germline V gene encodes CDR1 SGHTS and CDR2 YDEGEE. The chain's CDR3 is CASKGWTGGDTEAFF. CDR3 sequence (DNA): TGTGCCAGCAAAGGGTGGACAGGTGGGGACACTGAAGCTTTCTTT.

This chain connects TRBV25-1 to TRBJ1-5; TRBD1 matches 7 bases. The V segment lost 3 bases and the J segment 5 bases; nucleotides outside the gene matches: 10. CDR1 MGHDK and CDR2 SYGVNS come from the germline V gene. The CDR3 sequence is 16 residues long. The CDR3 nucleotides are TGTGCCAGCAGTGACCCGACAGGGAAGTTGGATCAGCCCCAGCATTTT. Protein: CASSDPTGKLDQPQHF.

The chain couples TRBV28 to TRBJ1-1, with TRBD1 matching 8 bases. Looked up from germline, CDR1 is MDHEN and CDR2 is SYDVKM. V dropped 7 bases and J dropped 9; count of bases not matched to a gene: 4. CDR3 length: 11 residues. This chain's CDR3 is CASKDRAKAFF. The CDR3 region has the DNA TGTGCCAGCAAGGACAGGGCAAAAGCTTTCTTT.

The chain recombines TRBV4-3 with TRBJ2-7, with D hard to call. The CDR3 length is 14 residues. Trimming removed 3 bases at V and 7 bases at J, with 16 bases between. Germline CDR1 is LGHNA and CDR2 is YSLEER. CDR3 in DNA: TGCGCCAGCAGCCAGTCGGGTAGAGGTACGGAGCAGTACTTC. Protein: CASSQSGRGTEQYF.

CDR3 nucleotide sequence: TGTGCCAGCAGTTGGACAGGGGGCTTGGATCAGCCCCAGCATTTT. It encodes CASSWTGGLDQPQHF. This rearrangement joins TRBV6-1 to TRBJ1-5; the match to TRBD1 covers 11 bases. The CDR3 length is 15 residues. From germline, CDR1 is MNHNS and CDR2 SASEGT. V shed 5 bases and J 5 bases; nucleotides not matched to a gene: 5.

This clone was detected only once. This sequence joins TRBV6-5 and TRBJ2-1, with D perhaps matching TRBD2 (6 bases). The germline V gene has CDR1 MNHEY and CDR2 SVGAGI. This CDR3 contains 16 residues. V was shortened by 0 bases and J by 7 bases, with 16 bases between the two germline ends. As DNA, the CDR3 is TGTGCCAGCAGTTACTCGGACCGGGTGGAGGGGAATGAGCAGTTCTTC. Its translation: CASSYSDRVEGNEQFF.

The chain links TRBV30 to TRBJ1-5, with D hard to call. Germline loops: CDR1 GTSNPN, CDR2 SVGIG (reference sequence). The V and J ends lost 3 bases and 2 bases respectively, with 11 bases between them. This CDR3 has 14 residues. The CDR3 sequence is CAWSRPGGNQPQHF. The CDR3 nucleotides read TGTGCCTGGAGCCGCCCCGGGGGCAATCAGCCCCAGCATTTT.

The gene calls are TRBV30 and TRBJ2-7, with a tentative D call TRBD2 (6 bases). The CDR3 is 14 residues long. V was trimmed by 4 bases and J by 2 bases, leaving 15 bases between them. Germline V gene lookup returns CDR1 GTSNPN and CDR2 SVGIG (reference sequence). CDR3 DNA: TGTGCCTGGACCCCGGCAGGGACTGCCTACGAGCAGTACTTC. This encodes CAWTPAGTAYEQYF.

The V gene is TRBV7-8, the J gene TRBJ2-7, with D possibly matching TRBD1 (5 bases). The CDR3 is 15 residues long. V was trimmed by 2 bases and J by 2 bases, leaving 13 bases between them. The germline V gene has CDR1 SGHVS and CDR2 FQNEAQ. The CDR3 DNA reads TGTGCCAGCAGCTTAACGAGACAGCGAACCTACGAGCAGTACTTC. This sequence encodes CASSLTRQRTYEQYF.

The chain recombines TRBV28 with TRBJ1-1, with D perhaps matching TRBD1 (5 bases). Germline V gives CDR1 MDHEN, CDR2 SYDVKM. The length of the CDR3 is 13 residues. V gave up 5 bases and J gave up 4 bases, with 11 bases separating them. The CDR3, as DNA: TGTGCCAGCAGTATTACAGGATTCACTGAAGCTTTCTTT. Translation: CASSITGFTEAFF.

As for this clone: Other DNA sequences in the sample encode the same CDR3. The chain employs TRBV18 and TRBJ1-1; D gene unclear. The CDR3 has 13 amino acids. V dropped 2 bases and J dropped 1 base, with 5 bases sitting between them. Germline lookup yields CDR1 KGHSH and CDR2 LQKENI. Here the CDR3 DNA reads TGTGCCAGCTCACCAGCCGGGAACACTGAAGCTTTCTTT. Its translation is CASSPAGNTEAFF.

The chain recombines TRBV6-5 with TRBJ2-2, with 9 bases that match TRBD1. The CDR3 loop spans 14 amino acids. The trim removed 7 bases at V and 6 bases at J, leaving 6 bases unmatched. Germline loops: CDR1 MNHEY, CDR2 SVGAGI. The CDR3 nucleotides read TGTGCCAGCACTTCGGACAGGGGTCCCGGGGAGCTGTTTTTT. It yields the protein CASTSDRGPGELFF.

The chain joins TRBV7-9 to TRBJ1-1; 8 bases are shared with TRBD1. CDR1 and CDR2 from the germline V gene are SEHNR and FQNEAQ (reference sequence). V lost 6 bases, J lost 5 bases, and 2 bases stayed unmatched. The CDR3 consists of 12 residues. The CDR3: CASRDRETEAFF. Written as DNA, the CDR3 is TGTGCCAGCAGGGACAGGGAAACTGAAGCTTTCTTT.